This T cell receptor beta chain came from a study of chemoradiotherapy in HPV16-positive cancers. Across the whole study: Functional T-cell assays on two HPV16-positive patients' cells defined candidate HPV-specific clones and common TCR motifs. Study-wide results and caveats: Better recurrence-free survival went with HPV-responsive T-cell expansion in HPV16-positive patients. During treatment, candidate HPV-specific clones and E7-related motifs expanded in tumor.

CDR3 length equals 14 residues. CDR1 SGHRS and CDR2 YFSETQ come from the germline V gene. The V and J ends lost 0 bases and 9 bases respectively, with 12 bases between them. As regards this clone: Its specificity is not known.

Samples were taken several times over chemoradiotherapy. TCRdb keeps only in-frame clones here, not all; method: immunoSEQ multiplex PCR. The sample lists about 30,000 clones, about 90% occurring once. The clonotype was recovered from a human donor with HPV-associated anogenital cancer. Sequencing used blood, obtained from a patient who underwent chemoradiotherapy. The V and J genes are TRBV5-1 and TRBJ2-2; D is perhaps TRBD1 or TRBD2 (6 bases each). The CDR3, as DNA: TGCGCCAGCAGCTTGGAGGGGGGCGACCGGGAGCTGTTTTTT. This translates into CASSLEGGDRELFF.